This TCR beta chain was sequenced for a study of cytomegalovirus exposure and HLA in healthy donors. Turning to the study itself: The 90 to 150 validation repertoires used the same platform as the roughly 670 first-cohort repertoires, a later analysis reported.

Here immunoSEQ multiplex PCR was the method, and the copy in TCRdb shows in-frame clones only, minus some. The repertoire holds some 170,000 clones, with about 83% as singletons. J was trimmed by 5 bases and V by 4 bases; bases with no gene match: 7. Germline assignment: CDR1 MGHRA and CDR2 YSYEKL. CDR3 length: 15 residues. About this clone itself: The antigen is unknown.

Findings and limits, study-wide: The TCR clusters that emerged in the first cohort tended, a later analysis found, to co-occur in the 110 or so validation repertoires. The listing of 160 or so TCR beta chains classed them as cytomegalovirus-associated. Rarity marked most TCR sequences, yet some public TCRs occurred in many donors.

This TCR derives from a woman between 25 and 40 years old in good health and CMV-seronegative. Sequenced sample: PBMCs. The rearrangement joins TRBV4-1 to TRBJ1-4; TRBD1 matches at 7 bases. In DNA form, the CDR3 reads TGCGCCAGCAGCCCACAGACAGGGCCAAATGAAAAACTGTTTTTT. It codes for CASSPQTGPNEKLFF.